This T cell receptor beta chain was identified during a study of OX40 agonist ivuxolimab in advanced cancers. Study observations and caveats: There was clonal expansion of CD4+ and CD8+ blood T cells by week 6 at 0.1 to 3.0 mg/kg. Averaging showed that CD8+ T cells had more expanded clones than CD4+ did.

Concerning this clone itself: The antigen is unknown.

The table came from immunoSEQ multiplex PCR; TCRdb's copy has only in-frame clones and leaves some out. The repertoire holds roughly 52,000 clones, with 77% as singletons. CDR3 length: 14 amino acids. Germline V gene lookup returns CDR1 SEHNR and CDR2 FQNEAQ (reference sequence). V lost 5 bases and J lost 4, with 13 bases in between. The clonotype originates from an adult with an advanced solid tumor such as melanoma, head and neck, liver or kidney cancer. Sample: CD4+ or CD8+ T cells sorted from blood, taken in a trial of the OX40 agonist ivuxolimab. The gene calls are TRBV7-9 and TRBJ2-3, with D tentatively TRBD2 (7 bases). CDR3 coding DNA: TGTGCCAGCAGCCGAACCGGGGGGCCAGATACGCAGTATTTT. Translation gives CASSRTGGPDTQYF. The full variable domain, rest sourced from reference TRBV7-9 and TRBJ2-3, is DTGVSQNPRHKITKRGQNVTFRCDPISEHNRLYWYRQTLGQGPEFLTYFQNEAQLEKSRLLSDRFSAERPKGSFSTLEIQRTEQGDSAMYLCASSRTGGPDTQYFGPGTRLTVL.